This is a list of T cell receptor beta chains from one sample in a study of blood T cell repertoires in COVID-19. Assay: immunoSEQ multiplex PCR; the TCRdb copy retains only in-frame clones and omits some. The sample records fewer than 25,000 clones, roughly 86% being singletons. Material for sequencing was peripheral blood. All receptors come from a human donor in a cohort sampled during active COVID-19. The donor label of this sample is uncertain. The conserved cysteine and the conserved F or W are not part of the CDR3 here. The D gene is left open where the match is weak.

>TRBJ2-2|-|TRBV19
ASSIGGGLNTGELF
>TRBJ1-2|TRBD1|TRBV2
ASSPLGQGAGYGYT
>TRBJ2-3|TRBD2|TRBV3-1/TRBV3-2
ASSQDGSGRLGTDTQY
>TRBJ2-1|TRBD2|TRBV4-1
ASSHPRGAGDYNEQF
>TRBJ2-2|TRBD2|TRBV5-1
ASSLAGTSRGGGTGELF
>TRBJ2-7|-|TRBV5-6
ASSSARRGTAYLYEQY
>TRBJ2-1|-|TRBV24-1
ATQAGDRRYNEQF
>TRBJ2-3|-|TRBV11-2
ASSSQGNTQY
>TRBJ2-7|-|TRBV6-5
ASVGGRSYEQY
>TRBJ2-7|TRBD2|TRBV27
ASSSLADSYEQY
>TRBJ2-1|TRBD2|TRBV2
ASSETSGRRGEQF
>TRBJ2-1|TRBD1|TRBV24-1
ATSEAGQAEQF
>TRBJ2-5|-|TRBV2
ASSERTLGETQY
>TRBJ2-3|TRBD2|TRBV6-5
ASSYSGRELTDTQY
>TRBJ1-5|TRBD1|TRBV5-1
ASSLGTGIGQPQH
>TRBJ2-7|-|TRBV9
ASTPGGSGSYEQY
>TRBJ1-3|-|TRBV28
ASSKWEGNTIY
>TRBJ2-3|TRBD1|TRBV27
ASRYAPGQGSTDTQY
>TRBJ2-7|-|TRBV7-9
ASSASSYEQY
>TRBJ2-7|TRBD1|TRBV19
ASSMGQGGSYEQY
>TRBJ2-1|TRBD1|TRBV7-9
ASSLRQGANNEQF
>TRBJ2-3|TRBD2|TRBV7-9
ASSAPRGLLTDTQY
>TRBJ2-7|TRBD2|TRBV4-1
ASSLGTSEPYEQY
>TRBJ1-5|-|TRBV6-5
ASSERDLRPQH
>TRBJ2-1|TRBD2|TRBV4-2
ASSQAQRGYNEQF
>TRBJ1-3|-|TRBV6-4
ASSAEPGNTIY
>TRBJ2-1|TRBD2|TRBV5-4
ASSRGAGGPLNEQF
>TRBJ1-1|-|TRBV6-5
ASSYGTGLMNTEAF
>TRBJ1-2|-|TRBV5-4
ASSLFTDNYGYT
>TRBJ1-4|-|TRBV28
ASSPLGGPMF
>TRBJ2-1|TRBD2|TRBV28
ASNPSGGGPYNEQF
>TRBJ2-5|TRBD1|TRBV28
ASSSTGGVGETQY
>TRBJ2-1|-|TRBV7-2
ASSFGALNEQF
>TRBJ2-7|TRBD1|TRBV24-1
ATSDPGQGKEYEQY
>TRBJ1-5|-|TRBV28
ASSLPRGTQPQH
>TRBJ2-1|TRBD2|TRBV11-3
ASSLGSTSGSYNEQF
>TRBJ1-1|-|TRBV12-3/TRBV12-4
ASSLTANTEAF
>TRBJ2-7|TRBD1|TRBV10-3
AISGTGGFEQY
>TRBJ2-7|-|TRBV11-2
ASSSLRREQY
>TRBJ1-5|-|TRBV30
AWSLDRINQPQH